What follows are 28 T cell receptor beta chains derived from one specimen sequenced in a study of blood T cell repertoires in COVID-19. Assay used: immunoSEQ multiplex PCR; TCRdb lists only in-frame clones, some missing. The table records around 290,000 clones, about 93% of them present only once. Sample: PBMCs or T cells enriched from blood (not recorded which). The receptors were sampled from a woman aged 30 to 39 who had recovered from COVID-19.

The V call is TRBV28, the J call TRBJ1-4, with 9 bases that match TRBD1. The V gene end was trimmed by 6 bases and the J gene end by 6 bases; junction bases not matched to a gene: 8. From germline, CDR1 is MDHEN and CDR2 SYDVKM. The length of the CDR3 is 15 residues. The CDR3 protein is CASSSSQGAYEKLFF. CDR3 DNA sequence: TGTGCCAGCAGCTCATCACAGGGGGCTTATGAAAAACTGTTTTTT. The entire variable domain, with the rest obtained from reference TRBV28 and TRBJ1-4, is as follows: DVKVTQSSRYLVKRTGEKVFLECVQDMDHENMFWYRQDPGLGLRLIYFSYDVKMKEKGDIPEGYSVSREKKERFSLILESASTNQTSMYLCASSSSQGAYEKLFFGSGTQLSVL.

This chain joins TRBV18 and TRBJ1-1; D gene uncertain. The germline V and J ends were trimmed by 0 bases and 7 bases, with 9 bases remaining between them. Germline CDR1 KGHSH, CDR2 LQKENI. The CDR3 runs to 13 residues. The CDR3 DNA sequence: TGTGCCAGCTCACCACCGTGGGCAGGTGAAGCTTTCTTT. Translating gives CASSPPWAGEAFF.

J is TRBJ2-7 and V is TRBV2; no firm D call. From germline, CDR1 is SNHLY and CDR2 FYNNEI. The V end was cut by 3 bases, the J end by 2 bases, with 11 bases between. This CDR3 has 14 residues. DNA for the CDR3: TGTGCCAGCAGTGATCAGGTTTCCCCCTACGAGCAGTACTTC. This gives the protein CASSDQVSPYEQYF.

The chain uses TRBV6-5 and TRBJ1-5, with TRBD1 identical over 9 bases. Looked up from germline, CDR1 is MNHEY and CDR2 is SVGAGI. The CDR3 extends over 15 amino acids. Trimming took 3 bases from V and 4 from J; bases not matched to a gene: 4. The CDR3 nucleotides are TGTGCCAGCAGTTATGGGACAGGGAGGAATCAGCCCCAGCATTTT. It specifies CASSYGTGRNQPQHF.

The chain employs TRBV9 and TRBJ2-4; 8 nucleotides match TRBD1. CDR3 length: 14 residues. The V gene end was trimmed by 0 bases and the J gene end by 8 bases; junction bases not matched to a gene: 4. Germline lookup yields CDR1 SGDLS and CDR2 YYNGEE. This CDR3 is CASSVGTGKDIQYF. The DNA for the CDR3 is TGTGCCAGCAGCGTAGGGACAGGGAAGGACATTCAGTACTTC.

The chain carries TRBV7-2 and TRBJ2-7; the D gene is possibly TRBD2 (6 bases). This CDR3 comprises 17 residues. With 5 bases removed from V and 6 bases from J, the gap between germline ends came to 26 bases. The germline V gene encodes CDR1 SGHTA and CDR2 FQGNSA. The CDR3 sequence is CASSLIHRDLVRSEQYF. The CDR3 DNA follows: TGTGCCAGCAGCCTAATCCATAGGGACTTAGTGAGAAGCGAGCAGTACTTC. Drawing the rest from reference TRBV7-2 and TRBJ2-7, the complete variable domain is GAGVSQSPSNKVTEKGKDVELRCDPISGHTALYWYRQSLGQGLEFLIYFQGNSAPDKSGLPSDRFSAERTGGSVSTLTIQRTQQEDSAVYLCASSLIHRDLVRSEQYFGPGTRLTVT.

This clone was seen more than once but under ten times. This rearrangement joins TRBV5-5 to TRBJ1-2; the match to TRBD1 covers 9 bases. Per the germline V gene, CDR1 is SGHKS and CDR2 is YYEKEE (reference sequence). The CDR3 is 14 amino acids. J lost 6 bases, V lost 4 bases, and 7 bases had no gene match. Here the CDR3 reads CASSPWTGEHGYTF. Written as DNA, the CDR3 is TGTGCCAGCAGCCCGTGGACAGGGGAACATGGCTACACCTTC.

This chain connects TRBV4-1 to TRBJ2-3; D not resolved. This CDR3 is built from 12 residues. V was trimmed by 0 bases and J by 5 bases, leaving 3 bases between them. Looked up from germline, CDR1 is MGHRA and CDR2 is YSYEKL. The CDR3 spells CASSQDKDTQYF. The CDR3 nucleotides are TGCGCCAGCAGCCAAGATAAAGATACGCAGTATTTT.

This chain joins TRBV7-6 and TRBJ2-1, with 7 bases lining up with TRBD2. The CDR3 totals 15 residues. CDR1 is SGHVS, CDR2 FNYEAQ, per germline. V shed 1 base, J shed 5 bases, and the junction held 5 bases outside the gene matches. The CDR3 loop reads CASSLVSGTNNEQFF. DNA for the CDR3: TGTGCCAGCAGCTTAGTCAGCGGGACCAACAATGAGCAGTTCTTC. Full variable domain (remainder filled in from reference TRBV7-6 and TRBJ2-1): GAGVSQSPRYKVTKRGQDVALRCDPISGHVSLYWYRQALGQGPEFLTYFNYEAQQDKSGLPNDRFSAERPEGSISTLTIQRTEQRDSAMYRCASSLVSGTNNEQFFGPGTRLTVL.

The chain employs TRBV21-1 and TRBJ1-1; the DNA was not compared with TRBD1, the D call given in the table. TRBV21-1 is classified as a pseudogene. The CDR3 consists of 15 residues. CDR3 region: CASSKFRQGYTEAFF. In DNA form, the CDR3 reads TGTGCCAGCAGCAAATTTAGACAGGGATACACTGAAGCTTTCTTT.

The chain joins TRBV7-8 to TRBJ2-1, with D maybe TRBD2 (6 bases). CDR1 is SGHVS, CDR2 FQNEAQ, per germline. Trimming pared 7 bases from V and 4 bases from J, leaving 17 bases between. This CDR3 region has 15 residues. The CDR3 reads CASTLGSGHYNEQFF. CDR3 in DNA: TGTGCCAGCACCTTGGGGAGCGGGCATTACAATGAGCAGTTCTTC.

The gene calls are TRBV11-2 and TRBJ2-2; D uncertain. V lost 1 base to trimming and J lost 3 bases, with 12 bases between them. Germline-derived CDR1 and CDR2 are SGHAT and FQNNGV. This CDR3 is built from 16 residues. The CDR3 spells CASSLVVSRDTGELFF. The CDR3 coding sequence is TGTGCCAGCAGCTTAGTTGTCTCGCGCGACACCGGGGAGCTGTTTTTT.

CDR3 bases: TGTGCCAGCAGTTTATCTTTGGCGGGGAGGAGGCATGAGCAGTTCTTC. Its translation: CASSLSLAGRRHEQFF. V and J are TRBV28 and TRBJ2-1; D is perhaps TRBD2 (6 bases). Germline V gene lookup returns CDR1 MDHEN and CDR2 SYDVKM. The CDR3 has 16 residues. V lost 1 base and J lost 8, with 18 bases in between. Looking up the rest from reference TRBV28 and TRBJ2-1 gives the full variable domain: DVKVTQSSRYLVKRTGEKVFLECVQDMDHENMFWYRQDPGLGLRLIYFSYDVKMKEKGDIPEGYSVSREKKERFSLILESASTNQTSMYLCASSLSLAGRRHEQFFGPGTRLTVL.

This clone was recorded only once. The rearrangement uses TRBV7-9 and TRBJ2-3, with D possibly matching TRBD1 (5 bases). Trimming pared 3 bases from V and 4 bases from J, leaving 8 bases between. Germline CDR1 SEHNR, CDR2 FQNEAQ (reference sequence). This CDR3 has 13 residues. This CDR3 reads CASSFDSPDTQYF. The CDR3 nucleotides read TGTGCCAGCAGCTTTGACAGTCCAGATACGCAGTATTTT.

The V and J genes are TRBV28 and TRBJ2-4; D is undetermined. Germline values: CDR1 MDHEN, CDR2 SYDVKM. The CDR3 totals 16 residues. The V end lost 4 bases, the J end lost 1 base, and 14 bases lay between the germline ends. CDR3 amino acids: CASSSPLSYAKNIQYF. Written as DNA, the CDR3 is TGTGCCAGCAGTTCACCTCTTTCCTACGCCAAAAACATTCAGTACTTC.

This chain connects TRBV7-2 to TRBJ1-4, with 7 bases that match TRBD1. CDR3 length equals 14 residues. CDR1 is SGHTA and CDR2 is FQGNSA in the germline V gene. With 3 bases clipped from V and 5 bases from J, the junction kept 3 bases outside the gene matches. The CDR3 sequence: CASSFWDRNEKLFF. CDR3 nucleotides: TGTGCCAGCAGCTTTTGGGACAGAAATGAAAAACTGTTTTTT.

A single count supports this clone. The chain is built from TRBV11-3 and TRBJ2-1; D remains unclear. This CDR3 comprises 14 residues. Germline loops: CDR1 SGHNT, CDR2 YENEEA. The V gene lost 5 bases and the J gene lost 7 bases, with 15 bases spanning the gap. CDR3 residues: CASSPTPGLNEQFF. For the CDR3, the DNA is TGTGCCAGCAGCCCTACCCCAGGTTTGAATGAGCAGTTCTTC. The whole variable domain, remainder taken from reference TRBV11-3 and TRBJ2-1, is EAGVVQSPRYKIIEKKQPVAFWCNPISGHNTLYWYLQNLGQGPELLIRYENEEAVDDSQLPKDRFSAERLKGVDSTLKIQPAELGDSAVYLCASSPTPGLNEQFFGPGTRLTVL.

The genes are TRBV6-2 or TRBV6-3 and TRBJ2-7; D is perhaps TRBD1 (6 bases). With 2 bases removed from V and 2 bases from J, the gap between germline ends came to 19 bases. Germline V gene sequence: CDR1 MNHEY, CDR2 SVGEGT. The CDR3 is 17 residues long. CDR3 nucleotide sequence: TGTGCCAGCAGTTACGACCCCAGGGGCGGGCCAACCTACGAGCAGTACTTC. Translation gives CASSYDPRGGPTYEQYF.

A few counts support this clone. CDR3 region: CASSLGRDSPLHF. For the CDR3, the DNA is TGTGCCAGCAGCTTAGGGCGGGATTCACCCCTCCACTTT. The genes are TRBV7-2 and TRBJ1-6; D unclear. The CDR3 totals 13 residues. Germline-derived CDR1 and CDR2 are SGHTA and FQGNSA. The ends were cut back, 1 base at V and 8 bases at J, with 6 bases in the middle. Variable domain in full (rest from reference TRBV7-2 and TRBJ1-6): GAGVSQSPSNKVTEKGKDVELRCDPISGHTALYWYRQSLGQGLEFLIYFQGNSAPDKSGLPSDRFSAERTGGSVSTLTIQRTQQEDSAVYLCASSLGRDSPLHFGNGTRLTVT.

The CDR3 bases are TGCGCCAGCAGCCCCCAGGGGACCCAGGGGCAGTACTTC. This codes for CASSPQGTQGQYF. The rearrangement links TRBV5-1 to TRBJ2-7; a weak D match, TRBD1 (6 bases). This CDR3 region has 13 residues. V was pared by 4 bases and J by 9 bases, with 17 bases between. Looked up from germline, CDR1 is SGHRS and CDR2 is YFSETQ.

The J gene is TRBJ2-7, the V gene TRBV16, with a possible D match to TRBD2 (6 bases). The CDR3 spans 14 residues. V lost 4 bases and J 0 bases, leaving 10 bases between the germline ends. The germline gives CDR1 KGHSY, CDR2 FQNENV. The CDR3 sequence: CASSPQDYSYEQYF. The DNA for the CDR3 is TGTGCCAGCAGCCCCCAGGACTACTCCTACGAGCAGTACTTC.

The gene calls are TRBV19 and TRBJ2-3, with D unresolved. V lost 3 bases and J 4 bases, leaving 5 bases between the germline ends. This CDR3 spans 12 amino acids. Germline CDR1 and CDR2: LNHDA and SQIVND (reference sequence). This CDR3 reads CASSISSDTQYF. As DNA, the CDR3 is TGTGCCAGTAGTATTTCGTCAGATACGCAGTATTTT.

This chain uses TRBV4-1 with TRBJ1-2; possibly TRBD1 for D (5 bases). Looked up from germline, CDR1 is MGHRA and CDR2 is YSYEKL. The V and J ends lost 0 bases and 2 bases respectively, with 10 bases between them. This CDR3 is 15 amino acids long. This chain's CDR3 is CASSQERSGNYGYTF. CDR3 coding DNA: TGCGCCAGCAGCCAAGAACGGTCAGGGAACTATGGCTACACCTTC.

The chain combines TRBV19 with TRBJ1-2; D ambiguous. V lost 0 bases and J lost 4, with 12 bases in between. Per germline, CDR1 LNHDA and CDR2 SQIVND (reference sequence). The CDR3 has 15 residues. In DNA, the CDR3 is TGTGCCAGTAGTATAGATCGAAGAACAAGCTATGGCTACACCTTC. Translation gives CASSIDRRTSYGYTF.

The gene calls are TRBV18 and TRBJ2-1; TRBD2 matches 10 bases. This CDR3 contains 16 residues. Germline V CDR1 and CDR2: KGHSH, LQKENI. Trimming cost V 3 bases and J 7 bases; bases outside gene matches: 9. CDR3 coding DNA: TGTGCCAGCTCACCCTCCCTAGCGGGAGTTAGAAATGAGCAGTTCTTC. Translation gives CASSPSLAGVRNEQFF.

The chain combines TRBV4-3 with TRBJ2-3; 11 nucleotides line up with TRBD2. J was trimmed by 5 bases and V by 1 base; bases with no gene match: 8. The CDR3 is 17 amino acids. Looked up from germline, CDR1 is LGHNA and CDR2 is YSLEER. The CDR3 coding sequence is TGCGCCAGCAGCCAAGGGCTAGCGGGAGGCGGGGGAGATACGCAGTATTTT. This encodes CASSQGLAGGGGDTQYF.

V and J are TRBV28 and TRBJ1-2; no reliable D call. Trimming left V 6 bases short and J 4 bases short, with 18 bases between. CDR1 is MDHEN and CDR2 is SYDVKM in the germline V gene. The CDR3 spans 15 residues. This chain's CDR3 is CASRISVGGSYGYTF. DNA for the CDR3: TGTGCCAGCAGGATATCAGTAGGCGGAAGCTATGGCTACACCTTC.

The chain joins TRBV7-3 to TRBJ2-2, with 11 bases matching TRBD2. The germline V gene has CDR1 SGHTA and CDR2 FQGTGA. The CDR3 spans 14 residues. Unmatched junction bases numbered 3, after V lost 5 bases and J lost 7 bases. For the CDR3, the DNA is TGTGCCAGCAGCACTAGCGGGAGCAGCGGGGAGCTGTTTTTT. This sequence encodes CASSTSGSSGELFF.